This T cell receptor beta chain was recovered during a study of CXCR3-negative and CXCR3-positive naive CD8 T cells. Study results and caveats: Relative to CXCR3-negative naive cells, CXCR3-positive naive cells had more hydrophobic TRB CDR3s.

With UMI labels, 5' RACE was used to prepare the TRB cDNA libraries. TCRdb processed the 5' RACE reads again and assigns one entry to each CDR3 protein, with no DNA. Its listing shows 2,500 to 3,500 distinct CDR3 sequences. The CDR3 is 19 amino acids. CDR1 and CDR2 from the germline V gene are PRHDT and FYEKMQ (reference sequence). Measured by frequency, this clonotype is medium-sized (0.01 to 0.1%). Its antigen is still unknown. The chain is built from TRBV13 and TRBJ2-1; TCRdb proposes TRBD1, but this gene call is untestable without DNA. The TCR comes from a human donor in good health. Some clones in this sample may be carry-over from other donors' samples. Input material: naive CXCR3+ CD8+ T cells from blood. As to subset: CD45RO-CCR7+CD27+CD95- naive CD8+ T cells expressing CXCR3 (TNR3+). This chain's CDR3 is CASSPGGGGWGSSYNEQFF.